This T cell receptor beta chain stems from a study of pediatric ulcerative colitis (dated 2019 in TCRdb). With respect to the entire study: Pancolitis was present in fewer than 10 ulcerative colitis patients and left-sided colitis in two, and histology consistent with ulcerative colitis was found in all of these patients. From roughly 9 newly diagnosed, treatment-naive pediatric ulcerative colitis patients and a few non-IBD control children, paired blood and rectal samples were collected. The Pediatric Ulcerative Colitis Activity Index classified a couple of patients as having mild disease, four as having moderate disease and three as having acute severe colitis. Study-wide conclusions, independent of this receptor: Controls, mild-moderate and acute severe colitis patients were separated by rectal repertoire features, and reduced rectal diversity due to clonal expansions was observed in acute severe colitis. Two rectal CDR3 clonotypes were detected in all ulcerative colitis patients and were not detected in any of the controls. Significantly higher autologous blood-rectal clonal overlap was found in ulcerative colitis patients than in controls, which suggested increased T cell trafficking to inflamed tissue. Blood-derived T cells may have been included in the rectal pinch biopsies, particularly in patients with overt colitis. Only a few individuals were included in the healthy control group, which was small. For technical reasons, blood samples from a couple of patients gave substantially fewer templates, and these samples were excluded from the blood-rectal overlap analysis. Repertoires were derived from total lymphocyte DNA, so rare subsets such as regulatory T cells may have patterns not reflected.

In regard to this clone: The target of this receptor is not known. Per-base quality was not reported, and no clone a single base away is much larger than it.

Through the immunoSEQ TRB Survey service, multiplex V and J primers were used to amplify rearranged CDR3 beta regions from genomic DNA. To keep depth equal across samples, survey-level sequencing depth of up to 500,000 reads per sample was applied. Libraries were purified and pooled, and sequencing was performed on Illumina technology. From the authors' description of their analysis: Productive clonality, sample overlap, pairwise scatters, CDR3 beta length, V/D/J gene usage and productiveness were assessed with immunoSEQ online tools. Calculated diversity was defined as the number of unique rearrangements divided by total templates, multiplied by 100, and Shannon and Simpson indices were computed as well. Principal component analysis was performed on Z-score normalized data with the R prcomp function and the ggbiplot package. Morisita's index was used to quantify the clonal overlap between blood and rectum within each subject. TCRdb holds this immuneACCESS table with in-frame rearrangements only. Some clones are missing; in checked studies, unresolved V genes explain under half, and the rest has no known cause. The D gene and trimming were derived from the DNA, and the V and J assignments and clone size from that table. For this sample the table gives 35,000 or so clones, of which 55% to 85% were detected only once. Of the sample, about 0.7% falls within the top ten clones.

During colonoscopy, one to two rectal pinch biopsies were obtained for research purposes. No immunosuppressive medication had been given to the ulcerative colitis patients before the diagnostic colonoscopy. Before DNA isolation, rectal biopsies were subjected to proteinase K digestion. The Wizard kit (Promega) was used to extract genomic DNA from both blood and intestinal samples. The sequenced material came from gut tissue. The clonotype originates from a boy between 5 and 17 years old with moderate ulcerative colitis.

Read as DNA, the sequence is TGCAGCGTCTTAAACAGGGGAACTAATGAAAAACTGTTTTTT. Its amino acids are CSVLNRGTNEKLFF. The rearrangement combines TRBV29-1 with TRBJ1-4; TRBD1 lines up with 7 middle nucleotides. Relative to germline, V is missing 6 bases and J is missing 1 base, with 5 bases of the junction outside any gene match. The CDR3 covers 14 residues, taking in both the cysteine and the phenylalanine. Solely the CDR3 DNA is kept, with 42 bases framed from the first base. The germline V gene encodes CDR1 SQVTM and CDR2 ANQGSEA.